These 19 T cell receptor beta chains share one sample of origin, sequenced in a study of CD4 T cells in relation to SARS-CoV-2 and coronaviruses. Method: immunoSEQ multiplex PCR; TCRdb's copy keeps in-frame clones and lacks some. The table shows about 21,000 clones, with about three fifths occurring only once. Unexposed donor CD4+ T cells date from about 2011-2018, before the COVID-19 pandemic. Isolation of CD4+ T cells took place after roughly nine days in culture. These receptors have no identified antigens. Sequencing was carried out using CD4+ T cells from PBMCs, cultured in vitro. These receptors all come from a human donor in good health.

The chain couples TRBV2 to TRBJ2-3; D is perhaps TRBD1 (6 bases). The length of the CDR3 is 13 residues. V lost 6 bases and J lost 4, with 11 bases in between. The germline V gene has CDR1 SNHLY and CDR2 FYNNEI. CDR3 loop: CASRGTWADTQYF. CDR3 nucleotides: TGTGCCAGCAGGGGGACATGGGCAGATACGCAGTATTTT.

This chain links TRBV7-3 with TRBJ2-2; 9 bases align to TRBD2. The length of the CDR3 is 18 residues. The ends lost 0 bases at V and 4 bases at J; junction bases unmatched: 9. In germline, CDR1 is SGHTA, CDR2 FQGTGA. CDR3 residues: CASSLTAIAGEGTGELFF. The CDR3 region has the DNA TGTGCCAGCAGCTTAACGGCGATAGCGGGAGAGGGCACCGGGGAGCTGTTTTTT.

The V call is TRBV6-2 or TRBV6-3, the J call TRBJ1-2; no firm D call. Trimming cost V 5 bases and J 6 bases, with 19 bases left between them. The CDR3 contains 15 residues. CDR1 and CDR2 (germline): MNHEY, SVGEGT. As DNA, the CDR3 is TGTGCCAGCAGTACACCCCTTACGGGCAATCATGGCTACACCTTC. Its translation is CASSTPLTGNHGYTF.

CDR3 nucleotides: TGTGCCAGCAGTTACAGACAGGGAGCTGAAGCTTTCTTT. Translating gives CASSYRQGAEAFF. This sequence joins TRBV6-5 and TRBJ1-1, with 7 bases identical to TRBD1. V gave up 2 bases and J gave up 6 bases; unmatched junction bases: 3. The CDR3 loop spans 13 amino acids. Germline CDR1 is MNHEY and CDR2 is SVGAGI.

The chain uses TRBV4-2 and TRBJ2-5, with 12 nucleotides matching TRBD2. The CDR3 is 19 residues long. The V gene's germline CDR1 is LGHNA and CDR2 YNFKEQ. V lost 5 bases and J lost 2; bases outside the gene matches: 15. The CDR3 DNA reads TGTGCCAGCAGCTCCACCTCCCTAGCGGGAGGGCCGGGTCAAGAGACCCAGTACTTC. The encoded protein is CASSSTSLAGGPGQETQYF.

The chain recombines TRBV12-3 or TRBV12-4 with TRBJ1-1; no reliable D call. Trimming took off 0 bases at V and 6 bases at J, with 8 bases between the two ends. The CDR3 is 13 residues long. CDR3 nucleotide sequence: TGTGCCAGCAGTTTAGCCCGGAGCGCTGAAGCTTTCTTT. This encodes CASSLARSAEAFF.

The V gene is TRBV5-8, the J gene TRBJ1-1, with D perhaps matching TRBD1 (6 bases). The CDR3 has 17 residues. Looked up from germline, CDR1 is SGHTS and CDR2 is YDEGEE. The V and J ends lost 4 bases and 1 base respectively, with 20 bases between them. The CDR3: CASSKELQTGRNTEAFF. CDR3 DNA sequence: TGTGCCAGCAGCAAAGAACTCCAGACAGGTCGGAACACTGAAGCTTTCTTT.

The chain is built from TRBV7-3 and TRBJ2-2, with 9 bases identical to TRBD2. From germline, CDR1 is SGHTA and CDR2 FQGTGA. The CDR3 consists of 14 residues. With V trimmed by 2 bases and J by 6 bases, 1 base remained unmatched. The CDR3 spells CASSLGLASGELFF. CDR3 nucleotide sequence: TGTGCCAGCAGCTTAGGACTAGCGTCCGGGGAGCTGTTTTTT. Complete variable domain (other parts from reference TRBV7-3 and TRBJ2-2): GAGVSQTPSNKVTEKGKYVELRCDPISGHTALYWYRQSLGQGPEFLIYFQGTGAADDSGLPNDRFFAVRPEGSVSTLKIQRTERGDSAVYLCASSLGLASGELFFGEGSRLTVL.

The CDR3 DNA reads as TGTGCCAGCAGCCAAGATACGGGCAGTCTTAACTATGGCTACACCTTC. Its protein is CASSQDTGSLNYGYTF. J is TRBJ1-2 and V is TRBV3-1 (or the pseudogene TRBV3-2); no clear D. V lost 0 bases to trimming and J lost 1 base, with 12 bases between them. Per the germline V gene, CDR1 is LGHDT and CDR2 is YNNKEL (reference sequence). The CDR3 totals 16 residues.

This chain joins TRBV4-1 and TRBJ1-1, with 7 bases identical to TRBD1. The V segment lost 2 bases and the J segment 2 bases; nucleotides outside the gene matches: 2. Germline assignment: CDR1 MGHRA and CDR2 YSYEKL. This CDR3 comprises 14 residues. The CDR3 DNA sequence: TGCGCCAGCAGCCAACGGACAGGAAACACTGAAGCTTTCTTT. This encodes CASSQRTGNTEAFF.

CDR3 coding DNA: TGTGCCAGCAGCCAAGAGGGACTAGCGGGCTACGAGCAGTACTTC. It is translated as CASSQEGLAGYEQYF. The rearrangement uses TRBV4-2 and TRBJ2-7; 12 nucleotides agree with TRBD2. V was pared by 0 bases and J by 3 bases, with 0 bases of the junction left unmatched. Germline-derived CDR1 and CDR2 are LGHNA and YNFKEQ. CDR3 length equals 15 residues.

This chain uses TRBV7-9 with TRBJ2-3, with 10 bases aligning to TRBD2. Germline lookup yields CDR1 SEHNR and CDR2 FQNEAQ (reference sequence). After removal of 0 bases from V and 2 bases from J, the junction contained 2 bases not matched to a gene. CDR3 size: 16 residues. The CDR3: CASSLAGLAVTDTQYF. The CDR3, as DNA: TGTGCCAGCAGCTTAGCTGGACTAGCGGTCACAGATACGCAGTATTTT.

The chain recombines TRBV6-6 with TRBJ2-1; 9 bases map to TRBD1. The CDR3 is made up of 15 amino acids. J was trimmed by 8 bases and V by 7 bases; bases with no gene match: 12. Looked up from germline, CDR1 is MNHNY and CDR2 is SVGAGI (reference sequence). CDR3 in amino acids: CASTATGTGSDEQFF. The CDR3 DNA is TGTGCCAGCACAGCGACCGGGACAGGGTCAGATGAGCAGTTCTTC.

The rearrangement joins TRBV19 to TRBJ2-3; D is possibly TRBD2 (5 bases). Germline lookup yields CDR1 LNHDA and CDR2 SQIVND (reference sequence). V was shortened by 9 bases and J by 3 bases, with 16 bases between the two germline ends. This CDR3 has 14 amino acids. CDR3 in amino acids: CASGVLSGTDTQYF. The DNA of the CDR3 is TGTGCCAGCGGAGTCCTCAGCGGTACAGATACGCAGTATTTT.

The gene calls are TRBV7-2 and TRBJ2-2, with D hard to call. The germline V gene has CDR1 SGHTA and CDR2 FQGNSA. The V end lost 1 base, the J end lost 7 bases, and 4 bases lay between the germline ends. The CDR3 is made up of 12 amino acids. The CDR3 nucleotides read TGTGCCAGCAGCTTAGTACACGGGGAGCTGTTTTTT. It encodes CASSLVHGELFF.

The genes are TRBV29-1 and TRBJ2-6; 7 bases align to TRBD1. Germline-derived CDR1 and CDR2 are SQVTM and ANQGSEA. The CDR3 totals 14 residues. Trimming removed 6 bases from V and 2 bases from J; junction bases left unmatched: 4. CDR3 residues: CSVKQGTGANVLTF. In DNA form, the CDR3 reads TGCAGCGTGAAACAGGGGACTGGGGCCAACGTCCTGACTTTC.

The chain couples TRBV3-1 (or the pseudogene TRBV3-2) to TRBJ2-7, with TRBD2 matching over 13 bases. The V gene end was trimmed by 2 bases and the J gene end by 4 bases; junction bases not matched to a gene: 5. Germline lookup yields CDR1 LGHDT and CDR2 YNNKEL (reference sequence). CDR3 size: 16 residues. CDR3: CASSQSELAGGYEQYF. The CDR3 DNA is TGTGCCAGCAGCCAATCGGAACTAGCGGGAGGGTACGAGCAGTACTTC.

V is TRBV6-6 and J is TRBJ2-7; no firm D call. The CDR3 is made up of 13 amino acids. Germline values: CDR1 MNHNY, CDR2 SVGAGI (reference sequence). Trimming pared 5 bases from V and 2 bases from J, leaving 10 bases between. CDR3 loop: CASSPGSPYEQYF. The DNA for the CDR3 is TGTGCCAGCAGTCCCGGTAGCCCCTACGAGCAGTACTTC.

This clone was observed a few times. The V gene is TRBV14, the J gene TRBJ1-1, with 8 nucleotides matching TRBD1. The trim removed 4 bases at V and 7 bases at J, leaving 11 bases unmatched. The germline CDR1 and CDR2 sequences are SGHDN and FVKESK. The CDR3 is 15 residues long. CDR3 in amino acids: CASSLGRGLVGEAFF. The CDR3 nucleotides are TGTGCCAGCAGCCTTGGCAGGGGGCTGGTGGGTGAAGCTTTCTTT.